One sample yielded the 13 T cell receptor beta chains listed below, sequenced in a study of PD-1 blockade in classical Hodgkin lymphoma. This table comes from immunoSEQ multiplex PCR, and its TCRdb copy is limited to in-frame clones, with some not included. The sample has roughly 48,000 clones, around nine tenths seen once. Time point indicated: cycle 4 day 1 (C4D1), after five to seven weeks of nivolumab. Each of the patients experienced relapse following autologous stem cell transplantation, and their brentuximab vedotin exposure differed. The source material was peripheral blood mononuclear cells (PBMCs), sampled before the fourth cycle of nivolumab. Receptors originate from a human donor with classical Hodgkin lymphoma.

The rearrangement joins TRBV15 to TRBJ1-5; D not certain. The CDR3 contains 16 residues. V was pared by 1 base and J by 2 bases, with 12 bases between. CDR1 and CDR2 from the germline V gene are LNHNV and YYDKDF (reference sequence). The CDR3 nucleotides are TGTGCCACCAGCAGAGTAAGGGTGGAAGGCAATCAGCCCCAGCATTTT. Amino acid sequence: CATSRVRVEGNQPQHF.

V and J are TRBV27 and TRBJ2-2; weak D call: TRBD2 (6 bases). Germline V gives CDR1 MNHEY, CDR2 SMNVEV (reference sequence). CDR3 length equals 15 residues. V was trimmed by 6 bases and J by 4 bases, leaving 15 bases between them. CDR3 nucleotides: TGTGCCAGCAGACCGGGACTGGGGGGCACCGGGGAGCTGTTTTTT. It translates to CASRPGLGGTGELFF.

This rearrangement joins TRBV9 to TRBJ1-4; 10 bases match TRBD1. V lost 4 bases to trimming and J lost 7 bases; unmatched junction nucleotides: 4. The length of the CDR3 is 14 residues. Germline V gene data show CDR1 as SGDLS and CDR2 as YYNGEE. CDR3 amino acids: CASSYGDRGEKLFF. CDR3 bases: TGTGCCAGCAGCTACGGGGACAGGGGTGAAAAACTGTTTTTT.

V and J are TRBV29-1 and TRBJ1-1; 7 bases agree with TRBD1. Trimming at V came to 4 bases and at J to 5 bases, leaving 4 bases not matched to a gene. The CDR3 extends over 12 amino acids. The germline gives CDR1 SQVTM, CDR2 ANQGSEA. Written as DNA, the CDR3 is TGCAGCGTTGCAGGGGGAGGAACTGAAGCTTTCTTT. As protein: CSVAGGGTEAFF.

CDR3 nucleotide sequence: TGCGCCAGCAGCCAAGTATCTTTTGGGGAGCAGTACTTC. Protein: CASSQVSFGEQYF. This sequence joins TRBV4-3 and TRBJ2-7; the D is unclear. The V gene's germline CDR1 is LGHNA and CDR2 YSLEER. V was cut by 1 base and J by 7 bases, with 11 bases left in between. There are 13 residues in the CDR3.

V and J are TRBV5-5 and TRBJ1-4; a possible D gene is TRBD1 (5 bases). The V and J ends lost 4 bases and 8 bases respectively, with 18 bases between them. The CDR3 runs 15 residues. Germline lookup yields CDR1 SGHKS and CDR2 YYEKEE (reference sequence). The CDR3 reads CASSLPDPGWEKLFF. The CDR3 region has the DNA TGTGCCAGCAGCCTCCCGGACCCAGGGTGGGAAAAACTGTTTTTT.

The chain links TRBV7-2 to TRBJ2-3, with D tentatively TRBD1 or TRBD2 (6 bases each). With 1 base removed from V and 3 bases from J, the gap between germline ends came to 11 bases. Germline CDR1 SGHTA, CDR2 FQGNSA. The CDR3 spans 15 residues. For the CDR3, the DNA is TGTGCCAGCAGCTTAGTCGGGGGCCAAACAGATACGCAGTATTTT. Protein: CASSLVGGQTDTQYF.

The J gene is TRBJ2-7, the V gene TRBV14; 7 bases are a match to TRBD1. The CDR3 is made up of 15 amino acids. The J segment lost 3 bases and the V segment lost 2 bases, leaving 7 bases of the junction unmatched. Germline-derived CDR1 and CDR2 are SGHDN and FVKESK. Written as DNA, the CDR3 is TGTGCCAGCAGCCAAATCCGGGACAGACGCTACGAGCAGTACTTC. Encoded protein: CASSQIRDRRYEQYF.

This chain connects TRBV25-1 to TRBJ2-1, with TRBD1 matching 9 bases. Germline CDR1 MGHDK, CDR2 SYGVNS. The J segment lost 9 bases and the V segment lost 3 bases, leaving 12 bases of the junction unmatched. This CDR3 has 16 amino acids. In DNA, the CDR3 is TGTGCCAGCAGTGATACGGGACAGGGATTAATTGGTGAGCAGTTCTTC. This encodes CASSDTGQGLIGEQFF.

The chain employs TRBV15 and TRBJ2-1, with TRBD2 matching over 8 bases. This CDR3 comprises 16 residues. V was clipped by 0 bases and J by 8 bases; unmatched bases: 9. The V gene's germline CDR1 is LNHNV and CDR2 YYDKDF (reference sequence). CDR3 region: CATSRESSGRTHEQFF. In DNA, the CDR3 is TGTGCCACCAGCAGAGAGTCCAGCGGGAGAACCCATGAGCAGTTCTTC.

This clone has only a few counts. This chain uses TRBV5-4 with TRBJ1-1, with 7 bases matching TRBD1. The V gene end was trimmed by 4 bases and the J gene end by 8 bases; junction bases not matched to a gene: 11. CDR1 SGHNT and CDR2 YYREEE come from the germline V gene (reference sequence). The CDR3 is made up of 14 amino acids. CDR3 loop: CASSGKQGSSEAFF. DNA of the CDR3: TGTGCCAGCAGCGGCAAACAGGGGAGCAGCGAAGCTTTCTTT.

This clone was seen only once. This chain links TRBV7-9 with TRBJ2-7, with 8 bases that match TRBD1. CDR1 is SEHNR and CDR2 is FQNEAQ in the germline V gene (reference sequence). J gave up 2 bases and V 6 bases, and 6 bases lay outside the gene matches. This CDR3 comprises 14 residues. CDR3 in DNA: TGTGCCAGCAGTTCCGGGACAGGTACCTACGAGCAGTACTTC. This sequence encodes CASSSGTGTYEQYF.

The chain recombines TRBV7-3 with TRBJ2-5; D unresolved. This CDR3 contains 13 residues. Germline assignment: CDR1 SGHTA and CDR2 FQGTGA. V was clipped by 5 bases and J by 9 bases, with 16 bases between them. The DNA of the CDR3 is TGTGCCAGCAGCGCAGGTATCGGACGGGCCCAGTACTTC. This translates into CASSAGIGRAQYF.